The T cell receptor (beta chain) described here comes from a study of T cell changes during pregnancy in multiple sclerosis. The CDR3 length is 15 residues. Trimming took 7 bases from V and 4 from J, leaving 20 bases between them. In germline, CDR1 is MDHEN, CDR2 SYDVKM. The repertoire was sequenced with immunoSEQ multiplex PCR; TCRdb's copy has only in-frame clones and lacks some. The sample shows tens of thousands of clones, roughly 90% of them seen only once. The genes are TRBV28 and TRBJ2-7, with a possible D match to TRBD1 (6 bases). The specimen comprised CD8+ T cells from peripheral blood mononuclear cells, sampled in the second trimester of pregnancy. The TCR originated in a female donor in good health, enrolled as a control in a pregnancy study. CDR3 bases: TGTGCCAGCAAAAAGGGGGACAACCCCGCGTACGAGCAGTACTTC. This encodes CASKKGDNPAYEQYF.